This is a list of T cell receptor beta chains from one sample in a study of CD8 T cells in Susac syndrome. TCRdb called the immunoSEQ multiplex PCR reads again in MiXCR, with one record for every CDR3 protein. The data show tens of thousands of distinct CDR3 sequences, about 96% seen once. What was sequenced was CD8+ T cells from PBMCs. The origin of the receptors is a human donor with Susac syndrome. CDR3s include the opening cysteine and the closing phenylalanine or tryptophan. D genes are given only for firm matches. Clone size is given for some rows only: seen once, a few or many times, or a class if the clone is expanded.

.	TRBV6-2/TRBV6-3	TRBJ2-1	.	CASSYSRRDSYNEQFF	TGTGCCAGCAGTTACTCAAGAAGGGACTCCTACAATGAGCAGTTCTTC
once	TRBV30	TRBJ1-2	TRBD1	CAWSPTGQGNGYTF	TGTGCCTGGAGTCCTACGGGACAGGGGAACGGCTACACCTTC
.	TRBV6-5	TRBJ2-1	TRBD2	CASTSSGGRNEQFF	TGTGCCAGCACGAGTAGCGGGGGCCGCAATGAGCAGTTCTTC
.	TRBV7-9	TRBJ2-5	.	CASRTTPGPLGQETQYF	TGTGCCAGCAGAACGACGCCGGGTCCACTCGGTCAAGAGACCCAGTACTTC
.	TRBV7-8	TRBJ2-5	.	CASSLMEGKGTQYF	TGTGCCAGCAGCTTAATGGAGGGCAAGGGGACCCAGTACTTC
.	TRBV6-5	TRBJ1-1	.	CASSYTPSGTEAFF	TGTGCCAGCAGTTACACCCCTTCGGGCACTGAAGCTTTCTTT
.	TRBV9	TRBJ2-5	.	CASSVGIADQETQYF	TGTGCCAGCAGCGTAGGGATAGCGGACCAAGAGACCCAGTACTTC
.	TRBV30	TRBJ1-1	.	CAWSEVQTAFF	TGTGCCTGGAGTGAGGTCCAGACGGCTTTCTTT
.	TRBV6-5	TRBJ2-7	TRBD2	CASSYPGTSIYEQYF	TGTGCCAGCAGTTACCCCGGGACTAGCATCTACGAGCAGTACTTC
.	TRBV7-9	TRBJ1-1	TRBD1	CASSQDRGTEAFF	TGTGCCAGCAGCCAGGACAGGGGCACTGAAGCTTTCTTT
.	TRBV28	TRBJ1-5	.	CASLDPTDEGPQHF	TGTGCCAGCCTAGACCCGACAGACGAGGGGCCCCAGCATTTT
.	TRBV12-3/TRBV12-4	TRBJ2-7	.	CASSTGTYEQYF	TGTGCCAGCAGCACCGGGACTTACGAGCAGTACTTC
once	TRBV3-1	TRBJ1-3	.	CASSQDAGPGNTIYF	TGTGCCAGCAGCCAAGATGCGGGGCCTGGAAACACCATATATTTT
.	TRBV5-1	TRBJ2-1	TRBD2	CASSLAVASGANNEQFF	TGCGCCAGCAGCTTGGCCGTGGCTAGCGGGGCAAACAATGAGCAGTTCTTC
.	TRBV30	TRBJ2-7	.	CAWNIRGESHEQYF	TGTGCCTGGAACATCCGGGGAGAATCCCACGAGCAGTACTTC
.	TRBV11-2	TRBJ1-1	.	CASSSSGTYTEAFF	TGTGCCAGCAGCTCTTCCGGGACATACACTGAAGCTTTCTTT
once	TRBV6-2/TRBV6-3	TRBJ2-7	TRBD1	CASSYSTGNEQYF	TGTGCCAGCAGTTACTCGACAGGGAACGAGCAGTACTTC
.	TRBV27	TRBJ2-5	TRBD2	CASSQEQTSGIETQYF	TGTGCCAGCAGCCAAGAACAGACTAGCGGGATAGAGACCCAGTACTTC
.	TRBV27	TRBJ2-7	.	CASSLRGQSSYEQYF	TGTGCCAGCAGTTTACGAGGACAGTCGTCCTACGAGCAGTACTTC
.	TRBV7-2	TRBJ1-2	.	CASSLPDNYGYTF	TGTGCCAGCAGCTTACCAGATAACTATGGCTACACCTTC
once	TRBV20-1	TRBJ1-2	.	CSARGGYNYGYTF	TGCAGTGCTAGAGGGGGGTACAACTATGGCTACACCTTC
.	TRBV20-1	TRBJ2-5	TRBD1	CSASPFKQGNTQETQYF	TGCAGTGCTAGTCCCTTCAAACAGGGGAACACTCAAGAGACCCAGTACTTC
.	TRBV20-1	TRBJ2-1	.	CSARRTDEQFF	TGCAGTGCTAGGAGGACGGATGAGCAGTTCTTC
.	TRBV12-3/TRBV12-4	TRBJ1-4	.	CASSLSTEGEKLFF	TGTGCCAGCAGTTTAAGCACAGAGGGAGAAAAACTGTTTTTT
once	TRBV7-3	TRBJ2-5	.	CASSRTGMPQYF	TGTGCCAGCAGCCGAACAGGGATGCCCCAGTACTTC
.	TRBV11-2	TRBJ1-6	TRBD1	CASSSRTGENSPLHF	TGTGCCAGCAGCTCCAGGACAGGGGAAAATTCACCCCTCCACTTT
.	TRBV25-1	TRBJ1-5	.	CASGQNQPQHF	TGTGCCAGCGGCCAGAATCAGCCCCAGCATTTT
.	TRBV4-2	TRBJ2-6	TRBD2	CASSQSGGAGANVLTF	TGTGCCAGCAGCCAAAGCGGGGGGGCTGGGGCCAACGTCCTGACTTTC
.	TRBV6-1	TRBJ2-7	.	CASGRTAVAYEQYF	TGTGCCAGCGGACGGACAGCCGTTGCCTACGAGCAGTACTTC
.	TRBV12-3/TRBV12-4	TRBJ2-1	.	CASSLLSGLYSYNEQFF	TGTGCCAGCAGTTTACTATCAGGCTTGTACTCCTACAATGAGCAGTTCTTC
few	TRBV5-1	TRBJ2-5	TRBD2	CASSGESGETWETQYF	TGCGCCAGCAGCGGGGAGAGCGGGGAGACCTGGGAGACCCAGTACTTC
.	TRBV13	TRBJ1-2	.	CASSFQGTPRSSYGYTF	TGTGCCAGCAGCTTCCAGGGGACGCCGCGGTCCTCCTATGGCTACACCTTC
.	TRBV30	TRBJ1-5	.	CAWSRGVDQPQHF	TGTGCCTGGAGTAGGGGGGTGGATCAGCCCCAGCATTTT
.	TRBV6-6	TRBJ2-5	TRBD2	CASSILAGDQETQYF	TGTGCCAGCAGCATACTAGCGGGGGACCAAGAGACCCAGTACTTC
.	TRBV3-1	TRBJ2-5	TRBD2	CASSQSGLAGGTQYF	TGTGCCAGCAGCCAATCGGGACTAGCGGGGGGGACCCAGTACTTC
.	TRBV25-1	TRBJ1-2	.	CASSESGPHGYTF	TGTGCCAGCAGTGAATCAGGTCCCCATGGCTACACCTTC
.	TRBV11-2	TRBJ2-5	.	CASSLDPGFLGETQYF	TGTGCCAGCAGCTTAGATCCGGGGTTTTTGGGGGAGACCCAGTACTTC
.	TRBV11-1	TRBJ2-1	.	CASSDPSSYNEQFF	TGTGCCAGCAGCGACCCTAGCTCCTACAATGAGCAGTTCTTC
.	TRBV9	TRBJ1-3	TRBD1	CASSVGTGGLSGNTIYF	TGTGCCAGCAGCGTTGGGACAGGGGGCCTCTCTGGAAACACCATATATTTT
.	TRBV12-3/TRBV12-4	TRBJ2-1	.	CASSLGGNEQFF	TGTGCCAGCAGTTTGGGGGGCAATGAGCAGTTCTTC
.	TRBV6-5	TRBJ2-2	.	CASSYAVETSVRFAGELFF	TGTGCCAGCAGTTACGCGGTCGAGACGTCGGTACGTTTCGCCGGGGAGCTGTTTTTT
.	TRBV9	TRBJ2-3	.	CASSGQNVLGSTDTQYF	TGTGCCAGCAGCGGCCAGAATGTACTAGGGAGCACAGATACGCAGTATTTT
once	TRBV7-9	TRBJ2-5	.	CASSHPQLGETQYF	TGTGCCAGCAGCCATCCACAACTAGGAGAGACCCAGTACTTC
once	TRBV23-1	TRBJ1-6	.	CASSPGQDNSPLHF	TGCGCCAGCAGCCCCGGACAAGATAATTCACCCCTCCACTTT
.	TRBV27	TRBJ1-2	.	CASSPLQGWDGYTF	TGTGCCAGCAGTCCTCTACAGGGCTGGGATGGCTACACCTTC
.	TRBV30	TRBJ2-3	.	CAWSKEADTQYF	TGTGCCTGGTCCAAGGAGGCAGATACGCAGTATTTT
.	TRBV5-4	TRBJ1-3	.	CASMGRGNTIYF	TGTGCCAGCATGGGTAGAGGAAACACCATATATTTT
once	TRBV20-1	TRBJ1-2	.	CSVKTGTYGYTF	TGCAGTGTTAAAACAGGGACCTATGGCTACACCTTC
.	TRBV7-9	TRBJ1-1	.	CASSLAAVVNTEAFF	TGTGCCAGCAGCTTAGCTGCTGTAGTGAACACTGAAGCTTTCTTT
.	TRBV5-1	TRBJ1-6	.	CASSLSAGPNSPLHF	TGCGCCAGCAGCTTGAGTGCAGGTCCTAATTCACCCCTCCACTTT